The 17 T cell receptor beta chains reported below all come from one sample, sequenced in a study of blood T cell repertoires in COVID-19. Profiling relied on immunoSEQ multiplex PCR, and the TCRdb table lists in-frame clones only, not all of them. Of about 140,000 clones in the sample, 79% were seen once. The source material was peripheral blood. These receptors were collected from a man aged 60-69 years with acute or convalescent COVID-19.

A few counts support this clone. The chain has TRBV19 and TRBJ2-1; 9 bases agree with TRBD2. V lost 9 bases, J lost 6 bases, and 12 bases stayed unmatched. This CDR3 comprises 15 residues. CDR1 is LNHDA, CDR2 SQIVND, per germline (reference sequence). Here the CDR3 DNA reads TGTGCCAGCGGTGGGGTGGGACTAGCCCCCAATGAGCAGTTCTTC. This gives the protein CASGGVGLAPNEQFF.

The chain couples TRBV18 to TRBJ2-3, with TRBD2 identical over 13 bases. V shed 6 bases, J shed 3 bases, and the junction held 6 bases outside the gene matches. The CDR3 is 16 residues long. Germline loops: CDR1 KGHSH, CDR2 LQKENI. CDR3 nucleotide sequence: TGTGCCAGCTCCCCCGGACTAGCGGGAGTAACAGATACGCAGTATTTT. This sequence encodes CASSPGLAGVTDTQYF. Full variable domain (outside the CDR3, taken from reference TRBV18 and TRBJ2-3): NAGVMQNPRHLVRRRGQEARLRCSPMKGHSHVYWYRQLPEEGLKFMVYLQKENIIDESGMPKERFSAEFPKEGPSILRIQQVVRGDSAAYFCASSPGLAGVTDTQYFGPGTRLTVL.

This clone was seen just once. CDR3 sequence (DNA): TGCGCCAGCCTATGGACGGGGGGAAACACCATATATTTT. Amino acids: CASLWTGGNTIYF. The chain couples TRBV10-1 to TRBJ1-3; D is ambiguous. Trimming removed 8 bases at V and 4 bases at J, with 12 bases between. This CDR3 is built from 13 residues. Germline lookup yields CDR1 WNHNN and CDR2 SYGVQD (reference sequence).

The rearrangement joins TRBV28 to TRBJ2-7, with 10 bases identical to TRBD1. V gave up 5 bases and J gave up 5 bases; unmatched junction bases: 9. The germline V gene has CDR1 MDHEN and CDR2 SYDVKM. This CDR3 has 15 amino acids. The CDR3 DNA sequence: TGTGCCAGCAGTCTAGCCGGGACAGGGGCCGACGAGCAGTACTTC. Its protein product is CASSLAGTGADEQYF. Combining the CDR3 with reference TRBV28 and TRBJ2-7 gives the whole variable domain DVKVTQSSRYLVKRTGEKVFLECVQDMDHENMFWYRQDPGLGLRLIYFSYDVKMKEKGDIPEGYSVSREKKERFSLILESASTNQTSMYLCASSLAGTGADEQYFGPGTRLTVT.

In its sample, this clone was seen a few times. The chain carries TRBV29-1 and TRBJ2-7; 9 bases agree with TRBD1. The CDR3 spans 14 residues. Unmatched junction bases numbered 12, after V lost 6 bases and J lost 6 bases. Germline lookup yields CDR1 SQVTM and CDR2 ANQGSEA. The CDR3 coding sequence is TGCAGCGTGCGACCGGGACAGGGTTTAGGCGAGCAGTACTTC. This gives the protein CSVRPGQGLGEQYF.

The chain uses TRBV29-1 and TRBJ2-5, with TRBD1 matching 7 bases. The CDR3 is 13 residues long. Germline CDR1 reads SQVTM; CDR2 reads ANQGSEA. V lost 6 bases, J lost 4 bases, and 8 bases stayed unmatched. The CDR3: CSVRQGSSETQYF. The CDR3 DNA is TGCAGCGTCAGACAGGGATCGTCAGAGACCCAGTACTTC.

For the CDR3, the DNA is TGTGCCAGCAGCTTAAGGAGACTAGCCATGAATGAGCAGTTCTTC. This codes for CASSLRRLAMNEQFF. The rearrangement uses TRBV11-2 and TRBJ2-1; 7 bases are a match to TRBD2. Germline CDR1 is SGHAT and CDR2 is FQNNGV. The CDR3 is 15 residues long. Trimming at V came to 2 bases and at J to 7 bases, leaving 8 bases not matched to a gene.

The chain joins TRBV7-9 to TRBJ2-7; perhaps TRBD1 as D (6 bases). The CDR3 contains 15 residues. Trimming stripped 5 bases from V and 3 bases from J, with 17 bases between. Per germline, CDR1 SEHNR and CDR2 FQNEAQ (reference sequence). This CDR3 reads CASSLQGTINYEQYF. The CDR3 region has the DNA TGTGCCAGCAGCCTCCAAGGGACAATCAACTACGAGCAGTACTTC.

This chain's CDR3 is CASSAQGGYEQFF. The CDR3 DNA is TGTGCCAGCAGTGCACAGGGTGGGTATGAGCAGTTCTTC. The chain uses TRBV6-4 and TRBJ2-1, with a possible D match to TRBD1 (6 bases). V lost 4 bases, J lost 8 bases, and 12 bases lay in between. Germline V gene data show CDR1 as MRHNA and CDR2 as SNTAGT. CDR3 length: 13 amino acids.

This chain uses TRBV6-2 or TRBV6-3 with TRBJ2-3; TRBD1 might be the D (5 bases). The CDR3 spans 12 residues. Trimming removed 4 bases from V and 8 bases from J, with 10 bases in between. CDR1 MNHEY and CDR2 SVGEGT come from the germline V gene. The DNA for the CDR3 is TGTGCCAGCAGTTTGGGTCAGGGTACGCAGTATTTT. Translated, it gives CASSLGQGTQYF.

This rearrangement joins TRBV5-5 to TRBJ2-2; 11 positions match TRBD2. V trimming: 2 bases; J trimming: 5 bases; junction bases outside the gene matches: 5. The CDR3 has 16 amino acids. CDR1 and CDR2 from the germline V gene are SGHKS and YYEKEE (reference sequence). The CDR3 loop is CASSFSGTSGTGELFF. CDR3 nucleotides: TGTGCCAGCAGCTTTTCCGGGACTAGCGGAACCGGGGAGCTGTTTTTT.

The count of this clone is one. The genes are TRBV19 and TRBJ1-1; weak D call: TRBD1 (6 bases). CDR3 length equals 16 residues. Per the germline V gene, CDR1 is LNHDA and CDR2 is SQIVND (reference sequence). Trimming cost V 5 bases and J 0 bases, with 16 bases left between them. CDR3 region: CASSGGVQGMNTEAFF. CDR3 bases: TGTGCCAGTAGTGGTGGGGTACAGGGTATGAACACTGAAGCTTTCTTT.

This chain joins TRBV5-1 and TRBJ2-1; TRBD2 agrees at 8 bases. V shed 4 bases and J 3 bases; nucleotides not matched to a gene: 6. The germline CDR1 and CDR2 sequences are SGHRS and YFSETQ. CDR3 length: 15 residues. This CDR3 reads CASSESGSHYNEQFF. DNA for the CDR3: TGCGCCAGCAGCGAGAGCGGGAGCCACTACAATGAGCAGTTCTTC.

This clone was observed a single time. CDR3 bases: TGCGCCAGCAGCTCCCAGGGGGCTTACGAGCAGTACTTC. This encodes CASSSQGAYEQYF. The chain uses TRBV5-1 and TRBJ2-7; TRBD1 matches at 8 bases. V shed 3 bases and J 4 bases; nucleotides not matched to a gene: 3. Germline CDR1 SGHRS, CDR2 YFSETQ. The length of the CDR3 is 13 residues.

The chain employs TRBV7-2 and TRBJ2-3; TRBD2 matches at 12 bases. V lost 4 bases and J lost 4; bases outside the gene matches: 0. The CDR3 consists of 14 residues. Germline V lookup: CDR1 SGHTA, CDR2 FQGNSA. In DNA, the CDR3 is TGTGCCAGCAGCTGGACTAGCGGGGCAGATACGCAGTATTTT. It yields the protein CASSWTSGADTQYF.

V usage is TRBV4-1 and J usage is TRBJ2-1; D perhaps matches TRBD2 (6 bases). The CDR3 covers 15 residues. Trimming shortened V by 6 bases and J by 6 bases, and 18 bases separated the two germline ends. CDR1 and CDR2 from the germline V gene are MGHRA and YSYEKL. The CDR3 DNA follows: TGCGCCAGCAGTCTAAACTTTGGAGGGAGCAATGAGCAGTTCTTC. This sequence encodes CASSLNFGGSNEQFF.

The V gene is TRBV5-3, the J gene TRBJ2-7; possibly TRBD1 for D (6 bases). TRBV5-3 is an ORF, and what it does is uncertain. The germline V and J ends were trimmed by 3 bases and 3 bases, with 25 bases remaining between them. The CDR3 has 18 amino acids. The CDR3 region has the DNA TGTGCCAGAAGCTCAGGGTCCCGGGAACAGGGCCCGATCTACGAGCAGTACTTC. It is translated as CARSSGSREQGPIYEQYF.